This T cell receptor beta chain was found in a study of PD-L1 blockade in urothelial cancer. As for the study in general: Males with urothelial cancer arising in the bladder constituted about 90% of the roughly 30 patients. The researchers analyzed blood 3 weeks (second dose) and 6 weeks after treatment start. Blood yielded a median of about 150,000 T cells per sample.

This CDR3 has 14 residues. Germline CDR1 SNHLY, CDR2 FYNNEI. V was pared by 6 bases and J by 3 bases, with 5 bases of the junction left unmatched. The method was immunoSEQ multiplex PCR; TCRdb's version includes in-frame clones alone and lacks a portion of them. This sample has roughly 60,000 clones, with roughly 80% found just once. This TCR came from a man between 70 and 80 years old with urothelial cancer. Here the sequenced sample was PBMCs, taken around atezolizumab (anti-PD-L1) treatment. This chain uses TRBV2 with TRBJ2-7; TRBD2 matches at 10 bases. In DNA form, the CDR3 reads TGTGCCAGCAGCGCGGGACTAGCGTTCTACGAGCAGTACTTC. Its translation is CASSAGLAFYEQYF.